A single sample gave rise to the 8 T cell receptor beta chains below, sequenced in a study of cytomegalovirus exposure and HLA in healthy donors. The study ran its PCR with 60 Vbeta and 13 Jbeta primers. The repertoire was sequenced with immunoSEQ multiplex PCR; TCRdb's copy has only in-frame clones and lacks some. The top ten hold 5% to 8% of the sample, which has about 110,000 clones, approximately 79% seen once. Sequences were obtained from PBMCs. These TCRs come from a young man in good health and CMV-seropositive.

The J gene is TRBJ1-6, the V gene TRBV27; the match to TRBD1 covers 8 bases. Germline CDR1 reads MNHEY; CDR2 reads SMNVEV (reference sequence). CDR3 length equals 16 residues. J gave up 5 bases and V 0 bases, and 3 bases lay outside the gene matches. The CDR3 DNA follows: TGTGCCAGCAGTTTATCGAACAGGGGGGATAATTCACCCCTCCACTTT. Protein product: CASSLSNRGDNSPLHF.

The CDR3 protein is CASREQASRYGYTF. In DNA, the CDR3 is TGTGCCAGCAGAGAACAGGCCTCAAGATATGGCTACACCTTC. The chain links TRBV2 to TRBJ1-2; maybe TRBD1 (5 bases). Looked up from germline, CDR1 is SNHLY and CDR2 is FYNNEI. The CDR3 length is 14 residues. The V and J ends lost 6 bases and 5 bases respectively, with 16 bases between them. Full variable domain (remainder filled in from reference TRBV2 and TRBJ1-2): EPEVTQTPSHQVTQMGQEVILRCVPISNHLYFYWYRQILGQKVEFLVSFYNNEISEKSEIFDDQFSVERPDGSNFTLKIRSTKLEDSAMYFCASREQASRYGYTFGSGTRLTVV.

This rearrangement joins TRBV21-1 to TRBJ1-5; the D segment call TRBD1 is taken from the table without a DNA check. TRBV21-1 counts as a pseudogene. The length of the CDR3 is 14 residues. CDR3 in amino acids: CAPLSGGKNQPQHF. The CDR3 nucleotides are TGTGCCCCCCTGTCAGGGGGAAAGAATCAGCCCCAGCATTTT.

In this sample, this clone turned up once. This chain joins TRBV10-3 and TRBJ2-1, with D maybe TRBD2 (6 bases). V shed 4 bases and J shed 3 bases, with 16 bases lying between them. The CDR3 contains 16 residues. The germline gives CDR1 ENHRY, CDR2 SYGVKD. The CDR3 DNA sequence: TGTGCCATCAGTGCCCCTCGGGGGAGCGACTACAATGAGCAGTTCTTC. It encodes CAISAPRGSDYNEQFF.

The chain has TRBV7-2 and TRBJ2-7, with D hard to call. CDR3 length: 14 residues. Germline-derived CDR1 and CDR2 are SGHTA and FQGNSA. Trimming removed 5 bases at V and 5 bases at J, with 16 bases between. Here the CDR3 reads CASSAASSLDEQYF. CDR3 in DNA: TGTGCCAGCAGCGCCGCCTCCTCACTGGACGAGCAGTACTTC.

The V and J genes are TRBV11-2 and TRBJ2-5; 10 bases align to TRBD2. The V gene end was trimmed by 4 bases and the J gene end by 4 bases; junction bases not matched to a gene: 12. CDR3 length: 17 residues. Germline CDR1 and CDR2: SGHAT and FQNNGV. Here the CDR3 reads CASSYSSVAGGRETQYF. The DNA of the CDR3 is TGTGCCAGCAGCTACTCGTCGGTAGCGGGGGGCAGAGAGACCCAGTACTTC.

There are a few counts of this clone. This chain joins TRBV6-5 and TRBJ1-1; no clear D gene. The V end lost 2 bases, the J end lost 3 bases, and 7 bases lay between the germline ends. This CDR3 has 13 amino acids. Germline CDR1 is MNHEY and CDR2 is SVGAGI. As DNA, the CDR3 is TGTGCCAGCAGTTACGCGGTGGACACTGAAGCTTTCTTT. Amino acids: CASSYAVDTEAFF.

The rearrangement links TRBV27 to TRBJ2-7, with TRBD2 matching 12 bases. The CDR3 sequence is 22 residues long. J gave up 3 bases and V 5 bases, and 26 bases lay outside the gene matches. The germline V gene encodes CDR1 MNHEY and CDR2 SMNVEV (reference sequence). The CDR3 nucleotides are TGTGCCAGCAGTACCTCCCCCCCCTATCACTACCCACTAGCGGGGGGTGACTACGAGCAGTACTTC. This codes for CASSTSPPYHYPLAGGDYEQYF.